The 24 T cell receptor beta chains presented below share a single source sample, sequenced in a study of OX40 agonist ivuxolimab in advanced cancers. Some clones are missing from TCRdb's copy, which holds only in-frame ones; the method was immunoSEQ multiplex PCR. The profile shows nearly 80,000 clones, around 85% of them singletons. The sequenced sample was CD4+ or CD8+ T cells sorted from blood, obtained in a trial of the OX40 agonist ivuxolimab. Receptors originate from an adult with an advanced solid tumor such as melanoma, head and neck, liver or kidney cancer.

The chain recombines TRBV7-9 with TRBJ2-7, with D uncertain. The CDR3 is made up of 14 amino acids. The V end was cut by 5 bases, the J end by 0 bases, with 11 bases between. Per germline, CDR1 SEHNR and CDR2 FQNEAQ (reference sequence). DNA for the CDR3: TGTGCCAGCAGCCGAGACGCAAACTCCTACGAGCAGTACTTC. This sequence encodes CASSRDANSYEQYF.

The rearrangement uses TRBV4-3 and TRBJ2-1; D may be TRBD2 (6 bases). V was trimmed by 5 bases and J by 1 base, leaving 15 bases between them. CDR1 LGHNA and CDR2 YSLEER come from the germline V gene. The CDR3 loop spans 16 amino acids. CDR3 protein: CASSFSFGGSYNEQFF. The CDR3 nucleotides are TGCGCCAGCAGCTTTTCTTTTGGGGGGTCCTACAATGAGCAGTTCTTC.

V gene TRBV28 combines with J gene TRBJ2-6; TRBD2 might be the D (5 bases). There are 20 residues in the CDR3. V was trimmed by 3 bases and J by 1 base, leaving 22 bases between them. Looked up from germline, CDR1 is MDHEN and CDR2 is SYDVKM. The CDR3: CASSLVSVGELSSGANVLTF. The CDR3 region has the DNA TGTGCCAGCAGTTTGGTCTCGGTTGGGGAGTTATCGTCTGGGGCCAACGTCCTGACTTTC.

The chain links TRBV27 to TRBJ1-2, with TRBD1 matching 9 bases. J was trimmed by 4 bases and V by 2 bases; bases with no gene match: 2. The CDR3 length is 14 residues. Germline-derived CDR1 and CDR2 are MNHEY and SMNVEV (reference sequence). The CDR3 DNA follows: TGTGCCAGCAGTTTAGGGACAGGGACCTATGGCTACACCTTC. It is translated as CASSLGTGTYGYTF.

V gene TRBV30 combines with J gene TRBJ1-3, with a weak D call TRBD1 (6 bases). This CDR3 comprises 14 residues. CDR1 is GTSNPN, CDR2 SVGIG, per germline (reference sequence). The germline V and J ends were trimmed by 6 bases and 4 bases, with 16 bases remaining between them. The CDR3 bases are TGTGCCTGTGCACCGGGACAATTGGGAAACACCATATATTTT. Translation: CACAPGQLGNTIYF.

This chain uses TRBV7-2 with TRBJ2-7, with 7 bases fitting TRBD2. Germline CDR1 and CDR2: SGHTA and FQGNSA. The junction had 11 bases not matched to a gene; V was cut back by 3 bases and J by 6 bases. This CDR3 comprises 15 residues. CDR3 nucleotide sequence: TGTGCCAGCAGCTTTTACCCGCGGGAGCCGGGCGAGCAGTACTTC. This gives the protein CASSFYPREPGEQYF.

The chain uses TRBV28 and TRBJ2-2; no clear D gene. V was cut by 2 bases and J by 1 base, with 5 bases left in between. The CDR3 totals 14 residues. CDR1 is MDHEN and CDR2 is SYDVKM in the germline V gene. The CDR3 region has the DNA TGTGCCAGCAGTTTACTGGGGAACACCGGGGAGCTGTTTTTT. Protein product: CASSLLGNTGELFF. The full variable domain, in which reference TRBV28 and TRBJ2-2 provide the parts outside the CDR3, is DVKVTQSSRYLVKRTGEKVFLECVQDMDHENMFWYRQDPGLGLRLIYFSYDVKMKEKGDIPEGYSVSREKKERFSLILESASTNQTSMYLCASSLLGNTGELFFGEGSRLTVL.

The rearrangement uses TRBV4-3 and TRBJ2-3, with a weak D call TRBD2 (5 bases). Between the trimmed V and J ends, which lost 0 bases and 3 bases, there was a span of 16 bases. Germline V CDR1 and CDR2: LGHNA, YSLEER. There are 17 residues in the CDR3. As DNA, the CDR3 is TGCGCCAGCAGCCAAGAAAGAAGTGGGAGTTTGACAGATACGCAGTATTTT. This translates into CASSQERSGSLTDTQYF.

The chain uses TRBV28 and TRBJ2-7; D is unclear. There are 11 residues in the CDR3. Germline lookup yields CDR1 MDHEN and CDR2 SYDVKM. Trimming took off 4 bases at V and 7 bases at J, with 8 bases between the two ends. The CDR3 loop is CASSSRSEQYF. CDR3 DNA sequence: TGTGCCAGCAGTTCCAGATCGGAGCAGTACTTC.

This chain uses TRBV28 with TRBJ1-1; possibly TRBD1 for D (6 bases). This CDR3 is 15 amino acids long. Germline V gene sequence: CDR1 MDHEN, CDR2 SYDVKM. V lost 6 bases and J lost 2, with 16 bases in between. In DNA form, the CDR3 reads TGTGCCAGCAGCCTACAGGGACTTTTTAACACTGAAGCTTTCTTT. Amino acids: CASSLQGLFNTEAFF.

The chain uses TRBV7-2 and TRBJ2-2; D is undetermined. This CDR3 has 14 residues. Per the germline V gene, CDR1 is SGHTA and CDR2 is FQGNSA. The ends were cut back, 5 bases at V and 6 bases at J, with 13 bases in the middle. The CDR3 DNA reads TGTGCCAGCAGCGTCGCCAGTCTATCCGGGGAGCTGTTTTTT. Its protein product is CASSVASLSGELFF.

The V gene is TRBV18, the J gene TRBJ1-4, with 8 bases that match TRBD1. Germline values: CDR1 KGHSH, CDR2 LQKENI. This CDR3 spans 14 amino acids. V was clipped by 3 bases and J by 10 bases; unmatched bases: 7. In DNA, the CDR3 is TGTGCCAGCTCACCGGACAGGGACCGCGGAAAACTGTTTTTT. Its translation: CASSPDRDRGKLFF.

On this clone: Other nucleotide sequences in the sample specify the same CDR3. This chain links TRBV5-1 with TRBJ2-3, with 10 bases identical to TRBD1. Trimming took 3 bases from V and 4 from J; bases not matched to a gene: 2. Germline loops: CDR1 SGHRS, CDR2 YFSETQ. The CDR3 covers 14 residues. For the CDR3, the DNA is TGCGCCAGCAGCTCTGGACAGGGGGCAGATACGCAGTATTTT. It yields the protein CASSSGQGADTQYF.

This clone has just a few counts. The chain combines TRBV4-1 with TRBJ2-7; TRBD1 matches at 8 bases. Germline CDR1 is MGHRA and CDR2 is YSYEKL. Trimming cost V 2 bases and J 1 base; bases outside gene matches: 1. This CDR3 is built from 14 residues. CDR3 nucleotide sequence: TGCGCCAGCAGCCAATGGGACAGGTCCTACGAGCAGTACTTC. It encodes CASSQWDRSYEQYF.

This clone was counted only a few times. The chain employs TRBV4-1 and TRBJ1-6; D is ambiguous. The germline gives CDR1 MGHRA, CDR2 YSYEKL. V lost 0 bases and J 12 bases, leaving 12 bases between the germline ends. The CDR3 loop spans 14 amino acids. CDR3 sequence: CASSQDRGRIPLHF. The CDR3 nucleotides read TGCGCCAGCAGCCAAGATCGAGGGCGAATACCCCTCCACTTT.

This clone showed up just once. This chain connects TRBV6-4 to TRBJ2-6, with D tentatively TRBD1 (5 bases). CDR1 is MRHNA and CDR2 is SNTAGT in the germline V gene. This CDR3 is 16 amino acids long. V was trimmed by 4 bases and J by 3 bases, leaving 13 bases between them. The CDR3, as DNA: TGTGCCAGCAGTGTACCTCGACAGATTGGGGCCAACGTCCTGACTTTC. It codes for CASSVPRQIGANVLTF.

The J gene is TRBJ2-2, the V gene TRBV7-2; 9 nucleotides align to TRBD2. J was trimmed by 7 bases and V by 1 base; bases with no gene match: 10. The germline V gene has CDR1 SGHTA and CDR2 FQGNSA. The CDR3 is 17 amino acids. As DNA, the CDR3 is TGTGCCAGCAGCTTAGTATTTAGCGGGAGCTTAGGCGGGGAGCTGTTTTTT. It is translated as CASSLVFSGSLGGELFF.

This CDR3 reads CASSLDPGARGTEAFF. The CDR3 bases are TGTGCCAGCAGTTTAGACCCCGGGGCCAGGGGTACTGAAGCTTTCTTT. This chain connects TRBV27 to TRBJ1-1, with D tentatively TRBD1 (6 bases). This CDR3 has 16 amino acids. The V gene's germline CDR1 is MNHEY and CDR2 SMNVEV (reference sequence). The V gene lost 2 bases and the J gene lost 5 bases, with 18 bases spanning the gap.

This chain links TRBV27 with TRBJ2-1; TRBD1 matches at 12 bases. Germline CDR1 MNHEY, CDR2 SMNVEV (reference sequence). This CDR3 spans 17 amino acids. The V and J ends lost 0 bases and 8 bases, in that order; junction bases with no gene match: 8. The CDR3 region is CASSLSPSGTGGDEQFF. The CDR3 coding sequence is TGTGCCAGCAGTTTATCCCCATCCGGGACAGGGGGCGATGAGCAGTTCTTC.

V and J are TRBV5-5 and TRBJ2-5; the D gene is possibly TRBD1 (5 bases). The germline gives CDR1 SGHKS, CDR2 YYEKEE (reference sequence). V was trimmed by 4 bases and J by 2 bases, leaving 12 bases between them. The CDR3 covers 14 residues. For the CDR3, the DNA is TGTGCCAGCAGCGCACAAGGGGTACAAGAGACCCAGTACTTC. Translated: CASSAQGVQETQYF.

V usage is TRBV30 and J usage is TRBJ2-5; D might be TRBD1 (5 bases). The better agreement between TRBJ2-7 and the DNA end casts doubt on the J call. CDR3 length equals 13 residues. Germline V CDR1 and CDR2: GTSNPN, SVGIG (reference sequence). This CDR3 is CAWTDGRVDEQYF. DNA for the CDR3: TGTGCCTGGACAGATGGCAGGGTCGACGAGCAGTACTTC.

The chain links TRBV18 to TRBJ2-1; 8 nucleotides match TRBD2. CDR1 and CDR2 from the germline V gene are KGHSH and LQKENI. V was pared by 2 bases and J by 5 bases, with 5 bases of the junction left unmatched. The CDR3 consists of 15 residues. As DNA, the CDR3 is TGTGCCAGCTCACCAATAACTAGCGGAAACAATGAGCAGTTCTTC. Protein: CASSPITSGNNEQFF.

The V and J genes are TRBV28 and TRBJ1-4; D is ambiguous. Looked up from germline, CDR1 is MDHEN and CDR2 is SYDVKM. There are 14 residues in the CDR3. The germline V and J ends were trimmed by 6 bases and 4 bases, with 12 bases remaining between them. This chain's CDR3 is CASREPGRNEKLFF. The CDR3 DNA sequence: TGTGCCAGCAGGGAGCCAGGCCGTAATGAAAAACTGTTTTTT.

The gene calls are TRBV6-1 and TRBJ2-5, with 9 positions matching TRBD1. This CDR3 spans 13 amino acids. CDR1 is MNHNS, CDR2 SASEGT, per germline. With 4 bases clipped from V and 5 bases from J, the junction kept 2 bases outside the gene matches. CDR3 nucleotide sequence: TGTGCCAGCAGTGTAGGACAGGGGGAGACCCAGTACTTC. Amino acids: CASSVGQGETQYF.